This TCR beta chain emerged from a study of tumor and adjacent non-tumor tissue in lung cancer. About the study: Around 4 million productive TCRbeta reads were obtained per sample on average.

CDR3 size: 14 residues. Germline V gives CDR1 SGHKS, CDR2 YYEKEE (reference sequence). In its sample, this clonotype was seen once. Antigen unknown. The junction departs from the called germline gene at one end, perhaps through a read error. Regarding the study as a whole: In normal lung, the top 100 clones were significantly more dominant than in tumor. Tumor TCR diversity, when higher, was linked to shorter survival.

Three rounds of nested PCR, following a modified ARM-PCR protocol, produced the TCRbeta library. TCRdb re-analysed the multiplex PCR reads in MiXCR, keeping a single row per CDR3 protein. The sample lists about 98,000 distinct CDR3 sequences; around three quarters were seen once. The template was RNA from unsorted bulk tissue. More than 3 cm separated this lung sample from the edge of the tumor. Chemotherapy-naive patients with new lung cancer underwent thoracic surgery in China, August–late 2014. The specimen was distant non-tumor lung tissue. The clonotype originates from a man aged 60-69 years with small cell lung cancer. The chain employs TRBV5-5 and TRBJ1-4; D not certain. The CDR3 bases are TGCGCCAGCAGCTGGGTTGGCCTGGGTGAAAAACTGTTTTTT. This translates into CASSWVGLGEKLFF.